These T cell receptor beta chains were read from a single sample in a study of blood T cell repertoires in COVID-19. Sequenced by immunoSEQ multiplex PCR; TCRdb stores in-frame clones only, minus some. Of approximately 300,000 clones listed, 80% to 95% are singletons. The sequenced sample consisted of PBMCs or T cells enriched from blood (not recorded which). The receptors were sampled from a woman in her thirties who had recovered from COVID-19. Both conserved end residues are part of each CDR3. A D gene is named only where the DNA matches it firmly. A row's size may be missing; if present it is once, few, many or a size class.

j_gene,abundance,d_gene,v_gene,CDR3nt,CDR3aa
TRBJ1-3,-,TRBD1,TRBV25-1,TGTGCCAGCAGTGAGGGACAGTCCTCTGGAAACACCATATATTTT,CASSEGQSSGNTIYF
TRBJ2-1,-,TRBD2,TRBV5-5,TGTGCCAGCAGCTTGGGACGGGGACTAGCGGGAGATGAGCAGTTCTTC,CASSLGRGLAGDEQFF
TRBJ1-2,few,-,TRBV2,TGTGCCAGCAGTCCTCAGGGGAACTATGGCTACACCTTC,CASSPQGNYGYTF
TRBJ1-2,-,-,TRBV19,TGTGCCAGTAGTAATTCGGGATCTCCGAGCGCTGGCTACACCTTC,CASSNSGSPSAGYTF
TRBJ1-1,-,-,TRBV10-3,TGTGCGCGTACAGGGGAAGCTTTCTTT,CARTGEAFF
TRBJ2-7,-,-,TRBV18,TGTGCCAGCTCACCACCGCTGACTACCTACGAGCAGTACTTC,CASSPPLTTYEQYF
TRBJ1-2,-,-,TRBV5-1,TGCGCCAGCAGCTCCGGACAGCCTAACTATGGCTACACCTTC,CASSSGQPNYGYTF
TRBJ1-1,-,-,TRBV6-2/TRBV6-3,TGTGCCAGCAGTTACCCTCCGAACACTGAAGCTTTCTTT,CASSYPPNTEAFF
TRBJ2-3,-,-,TRBV5-1,TGCGCCAGCAGCTTGCCCCGGGGAGGAGGCACAGATACGCAGTATTTT,CASSLPRGGGTDTQYF
TRBJ1-3,-,-,TRBV23-1,TGCGCCAGCAGTCTCCGGACACGGAGGGTAGGTGGAAACACCATATATTTT,CASSLRTRRVGGNTIYF
TRBJ1-1,-,-,TRBV6-5,TGTGCCAGCAGTCCAGGGCTGGGGACTGAAGCTTTCTTT,CASSPGLGTEAFF
TRBJ2-1,-,-,TRBV5-1,TGCGCCAGCAGCACAAATGTGGGGCGGTACAATGAGCAGTTCTTC,CASSTNVGRYNEQFF
TRBJ1-4,once,-,TRBV7-9,TGTGCCAGCAGCTTAGGGGTAGGGCAGGGCGAAAAACTGTTTTTT,CASSLGVGQGEKLFF
TRBJ2-7,-,TRBD2,TRBV5-4,TGTGCCAGCAGCTTGGGTGGACTAGCGGAATACGAGCAGTACTTC,CASSLGGLAEYEQYF
TRBJ1-2,-,-,TRBV6-5,TGTGCCAGCAGCCTTCCCGGGGGTAATCCTGGCTACACCTTC,CASSLPGGNPGYTF
TRBJ1-2,-,TRBD1,TRBV7-9,TGTGCCAGCAGCCCGGACAGGAGCTATGGCTACACCTTC,CASSPDRSYGYTF
TRBJ1-2,few,-,TRBV5-5,TGTGCCAGCAGCTTCCGGGGGGGTTCAGGCTATGGCTACACCTTC,CASSFRGGSGYGYTF
TRBJ2-1,-,-,TRBV2,TGTGCCAGCACTAAGGACTCCTCCTACAATGAGCAGTTCTTC,CASTKDSSYNEQFF
TRBJ2-7,-,TRBD2,TRBV2,TGTGCCAGCAGATCTCCGAGACTAGCGTGGTACGAGCAGTACTTC,CASRSPRLAWYEQYF
TRBJ2-1,-,TRBD1,TRBV7-8,TGTGCCAGCAGCACTGACAGGGATGACTACAATGAGCAGTTCTTC,CASSTDRDDYNEQFF
TRBJ1-4,-,TRBD1,TRBV18,TGTGCCAGCTCTCCTCCTGGACAGGATAATGAAAAACTGTTTTTT,CASSPPGQDNEKLFF
TRBJ2-1,-,TRBD2,TRBV7-2,TGTGCCAGCAGCTTCACTAGCGGGGGCGGGGGGAGCCCACAGTTCTTC,CASSFTSGGGGSPQFF
TRBJ1-2,-,-,TRBV5-1,TGCGCCAGCAGCTTGGACAGAAAAGTGGGCTACACCTTC,CASSLDRKVGYTF
TRBJ2-7,-,TRBD1,TRBV6-5,TGTGCCAGCACCCACCTGGGGGACAGGGACAACGAGCAGTACTTC,CASTHLGDRDNEQYF
TRBJ2-7,-,TRBD1,TRBV12-3/TRBV12-4,TGTGCCAGCAGACCGGGACAGCACTACGAGCAGTACTTC,CASRPGQHYEQYF
TRBJ2-1,few,-,TRBV7-3,TGTGCCAGCAGCTCCTACTACTTCGATGAGCAGTTCTTC,CASSSYYFDEQFF
TRBJ2-5,-,-,TRBV24-1,TGTGCCACCAGTGCGGTAGGGGCCGAGACCCAGTACTTC,CATSAVGAETQYF
TRBJ1-1,-,-,TRBV7-6,TGTGCCAGCAGCTTAAAGCGGGGGGCTGAAGCTTTCTTT,CASSLKRGAEAFF
TRBJ2-3,-,-,TRBV7-9,TGTGCCATCCCGATAGGGGGAAGCACAGATACGCAGTATTTT,CAIPIGGSTDTQYF
TRBJ2-3,once,TRBD1,TRBV28,TGTGCCAGCAGTTTATACAGGGGTGGCACAGATACGCAGTATTTT,CASSLYRGGTDTQYF
TRBJ2-7,-,-,TRBV18,TGTGCCAGCTTCACCTCGGCAGGGGCCTACGAGCAGTACTTC,CASFTSAGAYEQYF
TRBJ1-4,-,-,TRBV25-1,TGTGCCAGCAGCCCCACAGGCGCCGTTACAACTAATGAAAAACTGTTTTTT,CASSPTGAVTTNEKLFF
TRBJ2-1,-,TRBD2,TRBV7-6,TGTGCCAGCAGCCAGCGGGAGTTGGACAATGAGCAGTTCTTC,CASSQRELDNEQFF
TRBJ2-3,-,-,TRBV18,TGTGCCAGCTCACCATGGGGCGGGACAGGCACAGATACGCAGTATTTT,CASSPWGGTGTDTQYF
TRBJ1-2,-,-,TRBV28,TGTGCCAGCAGTTTGACGTCTCCCCCGGGAGGCTACACCTTC,CASSLTSPPGGYTF
TRBJ2-1,-,TRBD2,TRBV14,TGTGCCAGCAGCCATGTTCTAGCGGCTTCCTACAATGAGCAGTTCTTC,CASSHVLAASYNEQFF
TRBJ2-3,-,-,TRBV7-8,TGTGCCAGCAGCTGGGAACGGGGGAGCACAGATACGCAGTATTTT,CASSWERGSTDTQYF
TRBJ2-7,-,-,TRBV18,TGTGCCAGCTCACCGGCAGCGACCTACGAGCAGTACTTC,CASSPAATYEQYF
TRBJ2-5,-,-,TRBV28,TGTGCCAGCATTCCCGCCGGAGGGCGAGAGACCCAGTACTTC,CASIPAGGRETQYF
TRBJ1-2,-,-,TRBV19,TGTGCGTCCGGGGAGTACTATGGCTACACCTTC,CASGEYYGYTF
TRBJ2-2,-,TRBD2,TRBV7-3,TGTGCCAGCAGCTTGGGGCTAGCGGGAGTCAAGGAGCTGTTTTTT,CASSLGLAGVKELFF
TRBJ2-7,-,-,TRBV15,TGTGCCACCAGCCCGCAGGGAAGCTCCTACGAGCAGTACTTC,CATSPQGSSYEQYF
TRBJ2-1,-,TRBD1,TRBV5-6,TGTGCCAGCAGCTCCTCCGCCCAGGGGGCGCTTGATGAGCAGTTCTTC,CASSSSAQGALDEQFF
TRBJ2-2,-,-,TRBV28,TGTGCCAGCAGTTCACCAGCGGCCGCGAACACCGGGGAGCTGTTTTTT,CASSSPAAANTGELFF
TRBJ1-1,-,TRBD1,TRBV20-1,TGCAGTGCCCGACAGGGGGCTCTAGCTTTCTTT,CSARQGALAFF
TRBJ2-1,-,-,TRBV28,TGTGCCAGCAGTTCTAGAGCGCGGAGCTCCTACAATGAGCAGTTCTTC,CASSSRARSSYNEQFF
TRBJ2-1,-,TRBD2,TRBV3-1/TRBV3-2,TGTGCCAGCAGCCAAGATGTAGGACTAGCGGGGGCCGATGAGCAGTTCTTC,CASSQDVGLAGADEQFF
TRBJ2-1,-,TRBD2,TRBV10-3,TGTGCCGCCCTTCGAGGGACTAGCGGCTACAATGAGCAGTTCTTC,CAALRGTSGYNEQFF
TRBJ2-2,-,-,TRBV3-1/TRBV3-2,TGTGCCAGCAACTACGGGGGGGAGCTGTTTTTT,CASNYGGELFF
TRBJ1-5,-,-,TRBV28,TGTGCCAGCAGTCCCCGGGGGATCAATCAGCCCCAGCATTTT,CASSPRGINQPQHF
TRBJ2-5,-,TRBD2,TRBV5-4,TGTGCCAGCAGCTTGCCTTCGGGGGGCCAAGAGACCCAGTACTTC,CASSLPSGGQETQYF
TRBJ1-2,-,-,TRBV2,TGTGCCAGCAGTGAGGCAGGGGACTATGGCTACACCTTC,CASSEAGDYGYTF
TRBJ2-1,-,TRBD2,TRBV5-4,TGTGCCAGCAGCCTGGGGCTAGCGGGAGATTCATACAATGAGCAGTTCTTC,CASSLGLAGDSYNEQFF
TRBJ2-3,-,-,TRBV24-1,TGTGCCACCAGTGATTGGAGTGGACAGACGACAGATACGCAGTATTTT,CATSDWSGQTTDTQYF
TRBJ2-2,-,TRBD1,TRBV5-1,TGCGCCAGCAGCTTCGGACAGGGAACCGGGGAGCTGTTTTTT,CASSFGQGTGELFF
TRBJ2-1,-,TRBD2,TRBV2,TGTGCCAGCGGGGGACTAGCGGGCGTTCAGTTCTTC,CASGGLAGVQFF
TRBJ1-6,-,-,TRBV27,TGTGCCAGCAGTCGTGGGGGCTACCCCTATAATTCACCCCTCCACTTT,CASSRGGYPYNSPLHF